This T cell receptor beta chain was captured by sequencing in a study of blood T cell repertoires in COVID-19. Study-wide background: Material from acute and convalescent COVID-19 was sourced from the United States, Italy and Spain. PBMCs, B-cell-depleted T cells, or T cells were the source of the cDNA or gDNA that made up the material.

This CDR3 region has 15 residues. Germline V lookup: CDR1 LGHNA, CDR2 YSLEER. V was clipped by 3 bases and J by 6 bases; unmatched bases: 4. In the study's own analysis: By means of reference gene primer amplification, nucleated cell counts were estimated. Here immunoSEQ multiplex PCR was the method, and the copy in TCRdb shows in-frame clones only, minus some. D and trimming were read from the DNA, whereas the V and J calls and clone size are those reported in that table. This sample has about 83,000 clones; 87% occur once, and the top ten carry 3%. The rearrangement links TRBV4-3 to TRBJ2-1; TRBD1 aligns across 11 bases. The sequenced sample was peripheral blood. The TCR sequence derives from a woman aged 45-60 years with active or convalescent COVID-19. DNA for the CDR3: TGCGCCAGCAGCCAGTGGACAGGGGGCTTCAATGAGCAGTTCTTC. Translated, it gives CASSQWTGGFNEQFF.